This is a list of T cell receptor beta chains from one sample in a study of cytomegalovirus exposure and HLA in healthy donors. TCRdb's table, derived via immunoSEQ multiplex PCR, lists solely in-frame clones and lacks some. The data show around 250,000 clones, 75% to 85% seen once. Sequencing was performed on PBMCs. The receptors were sampled from a woman aged 55-70 years in good health and CMV-seropositive. The CDR3 runs from the conserved cysteine through the conserved F or W. A D gene is named only where the DNA matches it firmly. Only part of the rows carry a size: once, few, many, or a class if the clone is expanded.

v_call: TRBV9
clone_size: NA
d_call: NA
j_call: TRBJ2-2
cdr3_nt: TGTGCCAGCAGCGTGCGTCAGACAAACACCGGGGAGCTGTTTTTT
cdr3_aa: CASSVRQTNTGELFF

v_call: TRBV15
clone_size: NA
d_call: TRBD1
j_call: TRBJ2-2
cdr3_nt: TGTGCCACCAGCAGAGATGACAGGGAAGGCACCGGGGAGCTGTTTTTT
cdr3_aa: CATSRDDREGTGELFF

v_call: TRBV5-1
clone_size: NA
d_call: NA
j_call: TRBJ2-3
cdr3_nt: TGCGCCAGCAGCTTCGCTGAGCCACGGACAGATACGCAGTATTTT
cdr3_aa: CASSFAEPRTDTQYF

v_call: TRBV2
clone_size: NA
d_call: NA
j_call: TRBJ2-7
cdr3_nt: TGTGCCAGCGAGGGGGTTCTCTCCTACGAGCAGTACTTC
cdr3_aa: CASEGVLSYEQYF

v_call: TRBV18
clone_size: once
d_call: NA
j_call: TRBJ1-2
cdr3_nt: TGTGCCAGCTCAACGGCCTTAGCCGATGGCTACACCTTC
cdr3_aa: CASSTALADGYTF

v_call: TRBV5-4
clone_size: few
d_call: TRBD1
j_call: TRBJ2-3
cdr3_nt: TGTGCCAGCAGCAGGACAGGGGGGGGTACAGATACGCAGTATTTT
cdr3_aa: CASSRTGGGTDTQYF

v_call: TRBV5-1
clone_size: NA
d_call: TRBD2
j_call: TRBJ2-5
cdr3_nt: TGCGCCAGCAGCCCCATGGCGACTAGCGGAGGCCAAGAGACCCAGTACTTC
cdr3_aa: CASSPMATSGGQETQYF

v_call: TRBV7-2
clone_size: NA
d_call: TRBD2
j_call: TRBJ2-3
cdr3_nt: TGTGCCAGCAGCTCTCAAGCGGGAGGTGGCACAGATACGCAGTATTTT
cdr3_aa: CASSSQAGGGTDTQYF

v_call: TRBV7-9
clone_size: NA
d_call: TRBD1
j_call: TRBJ1-2
cdr3_nt: TGTGCCAGCAGCCCCCTAATCGGTCGACAGGGGAACTATGGCTACACCTTC
cdr3_aa: CASSPLIGRQGNYGYTF

v_call: TRBV2
clone_size: NA
d_call: TRBD1
j_call: TRBJ1-5
cdr3_nt: TGTGCCAGCAGTGAAGAGGGGACAGAGAATCAGCCCCAGCATTTT
cdr3_aa: CASSEEGTENQPQHF

v_call: TRBV7-9
clone_size: NA
d_call: NA
j_call: TRBJ2-1
cdr3_nt: TGTGCCAGCAGCCCCCGACGGAGTGAGCAGTTCTTC
cdr3_aa: CASSPRRSEQFF

v_call: TRBV13
clone_size: NA
d_call: NA
j_call: TRBJ1-4
cdr3_nt: TGTGCCAGCAGCTTTGGGGGGGCACCTAATGAAAAACTGTTTTTT
cdr3_aa: CASSFGGAPNEKLFF

v_call: TRBV9
clone_size: NA
d_call: NA
j_call: TRBJ2-4
cdr3_nt: TGTGCCAGCAGCGGCCCGGGGGGCCGGGGCATTCAGTACTTC
cdr3_aa: CASSGPGGRGIQYF

v_call: TRBV16
clone_size: NA
d_call: NA
j_call: TRBJ2-3
cdr3_nt: TGTGCCAGCAGCCAAAGTCCTAGCCGCACAGATACGCAGTATTTT
cdr3_aa: CASSQSPSRTDTQYF

v_call: TRBV4-2
clone_size: NA
d_call: TRBD2
j_call: TRBJ2-7
cdr3_nt: TGTGCCAGCAGCCAGGAACTAGCGTCCTTTTTCTACGAGCAGTACTTC
cdr3_aa: CASSQELASFFYEQYF

v_call: TRBV19
clone_size: NA
d_call: NA
j_call: TRBJ1-2
cdr3_nt: TGTGCCAGTAGTATAGTGGGCAGCAGCTATGGCTACACCTTC
cdr3_aa: CASSIVGSSYGYTF

v_call: TRBV5-4
clone_size: NA
d_call: NA
j_call: TRBJ2-1
cdr3_nt: TGTGCCAGCAGCGACAGGCGAGTATCCTACAATGAGCAGTTCTTC
cdr3_aa: CASSDRRVSYNEQFF

v_call: TRBV6-5
clone_size: NA
d_call: TRBD1
j_call: TRBJ2-7
cdr3_nt: TGTGCCAGCATCTCGACCGGGACAGGTCCCTACGAGCAGTACTTC
cdr3_aa: CASISTGTGPYEQYF

v_call: TRBV6-5
clone_size: NA
d_call: TRBD1
j_call: TRBJ1-4
cdr3_nt: TGTGCCAGCAGAGGACAGGATGAAAAACTGTTTTTT
cdr3_aa: CASRGQDEKLFF

v_call: TRBV18
clone_size: NA
d_call: NA
j_call: TRBJ1-1
cdr3_nt: TGTGCCAGCTCACTTATTGAGAGTGCTGAAGCTTTCTTT
cdr3_aa: CASSLIESAEAFF

v_call: TRBV7-2
clone_size: few
d_call: TRBD1
j_call: TRBJ1-2
cdr3_nt: TGTGCCAGCAGCTTAGTGGGGGACAGGGGTTGGGGCTACACCTTC
cdr3_aa: CASSLVGDRGWGYTF

v_call: TRBV2
clone_size: NA
d_call: NA
j_call: TRBJ1-1
cdr3_nt: TGTGCCAGCAGTGAATACGCCCGCGGGGCCGGCCTCGGGACTGAAGCTTTCTTT
cdr3_aa: CASSEYARGAGLGTEAFF

v_call: TRBV27
clone_size: NA
d_call: NA
j_call: TRBJ2-7
cdr3_nt: TGTGCCAGCAGTTTCAGACTGGCCCACGAGCAGTACTTC
cdr3_aa: CASSFRLAHEQYF

v_call: TRBV28
clone_size: NA
d_call: NA
j_call: TRBJ1-2
cdr3_nt: TGTGCCAGCAGTCCCAACCCCAGGAACTATGGCTACACCTTC
cdr3_aa: CASSPNPRNYGYTF

v_call: TRBV6-6
clone_size: NA
d_call: TRBD1
j_call: TRBJ2-3
cdr3_nt: TGTGCCAGCATCAGGGGGGATACGCAGTATTTT
cdr3_aa: CASIRGDTQYF

v_call: TRBV7-9
clone_size: NA
d_call: TRBD1
j_call: TRBJ2-1
cdr3_nt: TGTGCCAGCAGCCCAGGACAGGGGTACGACAATGAGCAGTTCTTC
cdr3_aa: CASSPGQGYDNEQFF

v_call: TRBV5-1
clone_size: NA
d_call: NA
j_call: TRBJ1-5
cdr3_nt: TGCGCCAGCAGGGGTCGGGGGGAGGGGAGTCAGCCCCAGCATTTT
cdr3_aa: CASRGRGEGSQPQHF

v_call: TRBV28
clone_size: NA
d_call: NA
j_call: TRBJ1-2
cdr3_nt: TGTGCCAGCAGTTACGGGACTAAAATAGGGGGCTACACCTTC
cdr3_aa: CASSYGTKIGGYTF

v_call: TRBV9
clone_size: NA
d_call: NA
j_call: TRBJ2-3
cdr3_nt: TGTGCCAGCAGCGTAGCCAGGGTACCTAGCACAGATACGCAGTATTTT
cdr3_aa: CASSVARVPSTDTQYF

v_call: TRBV19
clone_size: few
d_call: NA
j_call: TRBJ2-5
cdr3_nt: TGTGCCAGTAGCCCGAGGCTAGTAGCACAAGAGACCCAGTACTTC
cdr3_aa: CASSPRLVAQETQYF

v_call: TRBV5-5
clone_size: NA
d_call: TRBD2
j_call: TRBJ2-7
cdr3_nt: TGTGCCAGCAGCTTGTCGGGAGGAACCCTCTACGAGCAGTACTTC
cdr3_aa: CASSLSGGTLYEQYF

v_call: TRBV7-6
clone_size: NA
d_call: NA
j_call: TRBJ2-7
cdr3_nt: TGTGCCAGCAGCTCGACAGCTTCCTACGAGCAGTACTTC
cdr3_aa: CASSSTASYEQYF

v_call: TRBV12-5
clone_size: NA
d_call: NA
j_call: TRBJ2-4
cdr3_nt: TGTGCTAGTGGTTTGGCCCGGGACAAAAACATTCAGTACTTC
cdr3_aa: CASGLARDKNIQYF

v_call: TRBV6-5
clone_size: NA
d_call: TRBD1
j_call: TRBJ1-1
cdr3_nt: TGTGCCAGCAGTTACGGGACAGGGCTGAACACTGAAGCTTTCTTT
cdr3_aa: CASSYGTGLNTEAFF

v_call: TRBV5-1
clone_size: once
d_call: TRBD1
j_call: TRBJ2-2
cdr3_nt: TGCGCCAGCAGCCTAGGGACAGCGAACACCGGGGAGCTGTTTTTT
cdr3_aa: CASSLGTANTGELFF

v_call: TRBV5-1
clone_size: once
d_call: TRBD2
j_call: TRBJ2-3
cdr3_nt: TGCGCCAGCAGCTTGACCGGGACTAGCGGGAGGGTCGCAGATACGCAGTATTTT
cdr3_aa: CASSLTGTSGRVADTQYF

v_call: TRBV13
clone_size: NA
d_call: NA
j_call: TRBJ2-2
cdr3_nt: TGTGCCAGCAGCGGGCCCTATCCGAACACCGGGGAGCTGTTTTTT
cdr3_aa: CASSGPYPNTGELFF

v_call: TRBV30
clone_size: NA
d_call: TRBD1
j_call: TRBJ2-5
cdr3_nt: TGTGCCTGGAGTACCGGACAGGGGACACAAGAGACCCAGTACTTC
cdr3_aa: CAWSTGQGTQETQYF

v_call: TRBV2
clone_size: NA
d_call: TRBD2
j_call: TRBJ2-1
cdr3_nt: TGTGCCAGCAGCACACTAGCGGGAGGCTACAATGAGCAGTTCTTC
cdr3_aa: CASSTLAGGYNEQFF

v_call: TRBV5-6
clone_size: NA
d_call: TRBD2
j_call: TRBJ2-5
cdr3_nt: TGTGCCAGCACTAGACTAGCGGGAGAGACCCAGTACTTC
cdr3_aa: CASTRLAGETQYF

v_call: TRBV2
clone_size: NA
d_call: NA
j_call: TRBJ1-1
cdr3_nt: TGTGCCAGCAGTGAAAGGAGGTTCAACACTGAAGCTTTCTTT
cdr3_aa: CASSERRFNTEAFF

v_call: TRBV5-1
clone_size: few
d_call: NA
j_call: TRBJ2-7
cdr3_nt: TGCGCCAGCAGCTTGAGCGGGACAGGCGCCTCCTACGAGCAGTACTTC
cdr3_aa: CASSLSGTGASYEQYF

v_call: TRBV7-9
clone_size: NA
d_call: NA
j_call: TRBJ1-3
cdr3_nt: TGTGCCAGCAGATTCACGGAGAGCTCTGGAAACACCATATATTTT
cdr3_aa: CASRFTESSGNTIYF

v_call: TRBV9
clone_size: NA
d_call: NA
j_call: TRBJ1-2
cdr3_nt: TGTGCCAGCAGCGTAGAACGGGGGTCAGCAGATGGCTACACCTTC
cdr3_aa: CASSVERGSADGYTF

v_call: TRBV6-5
clone_size: many
d_call: TRBD1
j_call: TRBJ1-2
cdr3_nt: TGTGCCAGCAGTTACTCGGGACAGGGGGACTATGGCTACACCTTC
cdr3_aa: CASSYSGQGDYGYTF

v_call: TRBV10-3
clone_size: NA
d_call: TRBD1
j_call: TRBJ2-7
cdr3_nt: TGTGCCATCAACCCTACCGGGACAGGGGCATACGAGCAGTACTTC
cdr3_aa: CAINPTGTGAYEQYF

v_call: TRBV9
clone_size: NA
d_call: NA
j_call: TRBJ2-1
cdr3_nt: TGTGCCAGCAGCGTTGGTCAGGGAATCTACAATGAGCAGTTCTTC
cdr3_aa: CASSVGQGIYNEQFF

v_call: TRBV5-1
clone_size: NA
d_call: NA
j_call: TRBJ1-1
cdr3_nt: TGCGCCAGCAGCTCAGCGACGGGGAACACTGAAGCTTTCTTT
cdr3_aa: CASSSATGNTEAFF

v_call: TRBV2
clone_size: NA
d_call: NA
j_call: TRBJ2-7
cdr3_nt: TGTGCCATCAAGAGCTCCTACGAGCAGTACTTC
cdr3_aa: CAIKSSYEQYF

v_call: TRBV5-1
clone_size: NA
d_call: TRBD2
j_call: TRBJ2-2
cdr3_nt: TGCGCCAGCACCGGACTAGCGGGAGTAACGGCGGGGGAGCTGTTTTTT
cdr3_aa: CASTGLAGVTAGELFF

v_call: TRBV4-1
clone_size: NA
d_call: TRBD1
j_call: TRBJ2-7
cdr3_nt: TGCGCCAGCAGCCAGACCGGGACAGGGGACTACGAGCAGTACTTC
cdr3_aa: CASSQTGTGDYEQYF

v_call: TRBV6-1
clone_size: once
d_call: TRBD2
j_call: TRBJ2-4
cdr3_nt: TGTGCCAGCAGTGATGGACTAGCGGGAGGGCTAGCCAAAAACATTCAGTACTTC
cdr3_aa: CASSDGLAGGLAKNIQYF

v_call: TRBV4-1
clone_size: NA
d_call: TRBD2
j_call: TRBJ2-5
cdr3_nt: TGCGCCAGCAGCCAAGGACTAGCGGGGGAGACCCAGTACTTC
cdr3_aa: CASSQGLAGETQYF

v_call: TRBV11-2
clone_size: NA
d_call: TRBD1
j_call: TRBJ2-6
cdr3_nt: TGTGCCAGCAGCTCGTCCGGGACAGGAAGCTCTGGGGCCAACGTCCTGACTTTC
cdr3_aa: CASSSSGTGSSGANVLTF